These 15 T cell receptor beta chains originate from one sample sequenced in a study of blood T cell repertoires in COVID-19. Produced via immunoSEQ multiplex PCR; TCRdb's table is partial and in-frame only. Of about 200,000 clones listed, approximately 82% are singletons. Sequencing input: peripheral blood. The receptors come from a human donor with acute or convalescent COVID-19. The donor label of this sample is uncertain.

This chain links TRBV28 with TRBJ2-5, with D tentatively TRBD1 (6 bases). V lost 10 bases to trimming and J lost 4 bases, with 16 bases between them. The CDR3 extends over 13 amino acids. CDR1 is MDHEN and CDR2 is SYDVKM in the germline V gene. The CDR3 loop reads CATEARGRETQYF. CDR3 DNA: TGTGCCACCGAGGCCAGGGGTCGAGAGACCCAGTACTTC.

The rearrangement links TRBV4-3 to TRBJ2-1; no clear D. V lost 4 bases to trimming and J lost 0 bases, with 16 bases between them. The germline CDR1 and CDR2 sequences are LGHNA and YSLEER. This CDR3 contains 17 residues. For the CDR3, the DNA is TGCGCCAGCAGCCTTTCGGTCGGTTCTAGCTCCTACAATGAGCAGTTCTTC. It codes for CASSLSVGSSSYNEQFF.

The chain links TRBV30 to TRBJ2-1, with 9 bases identical to TRBD2. From germline, CDR1 is GTSNPN and CDR2 SVGIG (reference sequence). The CDR3 contains 15 residues. V was pared by 3 bases and J by 6 bases, with 9 bases of the junction left unmatched. CDR3 coding DNA: TGTGCCTGGAGACAAACAGCGGGAGGACTCAATGAGCAGTTCTTC. This codes for CAWRQTAGGLNEQFF. Using reference TRBV30 and TRBJ2-1 for the parts outside the CDR3, the full variable domain is SQTIHQWPATLVQPVGSPLSLECTVEGTSNPNLYWYRQAAGRGLQLLFYSVGIGQISSEVPQNLSASRPQDRQFILSSKKLLLSDSGFYLCAWRQTAGGLNEQFFGPGTRLTVL.

J is TRBJ2-3 and V is TRBV4-3, with D tentatively TRBD2 (6 bases). This CDR3 has 15 amino acids. Trimming cost V 1 base and J 5 bases, with 13 bases left between them. Per the germline V gene, CDR1 is LGHNA and CDR2 is YSLEER. The CDR3 DNA reads as TGCGCCAGCAGCCAAGGGGCGGGAAGGGGAGATACGCAGTATTTT. Protein sequence: CASSQGAGRGDTQYF.

The chain combines TRBV25-1 with TRBJ1-2; 7 nucleotides agree with TRBD1. Germline V gene lookup returns CDR1 MGHDK and CDR2 SYGVNS. The CDR3 loop spans 13 amino acids. V shed 6 bases and J 6 bases; nucleotides not matched to a gene: 7. The CDR3 is CASSLRTGDGYTF. CDR3 coding DNA: TGTGCCAGCAGCCTCCGAACAGGGGATGGCTACACCTTC.

V and J are TRBV27 and TRBJ1-3; a possible D gene is TRBD1 (6 bases). The CDR3 length is 20 residues. Germline CDR1 is MNHEY and CDR2 is SMNVEV (reference sequence). The V end lost 1 base, the J end lost 2 bases, and 24 bases lay between the germline ends. CDR3 DNA sequence: TGTGCCAGCAGTTTATTGCCCGGAGCCCCGAACAGGGTGACTGGAAACACCATATATTTT. It codes for CASSLLPGAPNRVTGNTIYF.

The sample holds one count of this clone. This sequence joins TRBV4-1 and TRBJ2-2; 7 nucleotides agree with TRBD1. V lost 2 bases, J lost 4 bases, and 4 bases stayed unmatched. Germline V gene lookup returns CDR1 MGHRA and CDR2 YSYEKL. The CDR3 covers 15 residues. Here the CDR3 DNA reads TGCGCCAGCAGCCAACAGGGGGTTGGCACCGGGGAGCTGTTTTTT. This codes for CASSQQGVGTGELFF.

The V and J genes are TRBV29-1 and TRBJ1-1, with D hard to call. With 1 base removed from V and 0 bases from J, the gap between germline ends came to 9 bases. Germline V gives CDR1 SQVTM, CDR2 ANQGSEA. This CDR3 contains 14 residues. DNA of the CDR3: TGCAGCGTTGAAGGGCGGCTAGTGAACACTGAAGCTTTCTTT. It yields the protein CSVEGRLVNTEAFF. Based on the CDR3 plus reference TRBV29-1 and TRBJ1-1, the full variable domain is SAVISQKPSRDICQRGTSLTIQCQVDSQVTMMFWYRQQPGQSLTLIATANQGSEATYESGFVIDKFPISRPNLTFSTLTVSNMSPEDSSIYLCSVEGRLVNTEAFFGQGTRLTVV.

This clone was counted a few times. The genes are TRBV3-1 (or the pseudogene TRBV3-2) and TRBJ2-7; perhaps TRBD1 as D (5 bases). V was shortened by 1 base and J by 0 bases, with 10 bases between the two germline ends. Germline assignment: CDR1 LGHDT and CDR2 YNNKEL (reference sequence). This CDR3 has 15 amino acids. The CDR3 DNA follows: TGTGCCAGCAGCCAAGGGCCAGGGTCCTCCTACGAGCAGTACTTC. Encoded protein: CASSQGPGSSYEQYF.

The rearrangement uses TRBV5-5 and TRBJ2-1; 11 bases map to TRBD2. The germline CDR1 and CDR2 sequences are SGHKS and YYEKEE (reference sequence). The CDR3 loop spans 15 amino acids. Unmatched junction bases numbered 1, after V lost 0 bases and J lost 5 bases. CDR3 residues: CASSLGTSGHNEQFF. The CDR3 DNA sequence: TGTGCCAGCAGCTTGGGGACTAGCGGGCACAATGAGCAGTTCTTC.

CDR3 DNA: TGTGCCTGGAGTGTATCTAGCGTAGTCACAGATACGCAGTATTTT. Amino acids: CAWSVSSVVTDTQYF. The genes are TRBV30 and TRBJ2-3; weak D call: TRBD2 (6 bases). Trimming stripped 0 bases from V and 2 bases from J, with 12 bases between. This CDR3 is built from 15 residues. Germline V lookup: CDR1 GTSNPN, CDR2 SVGIG (reference sequence).

The V gene is TRBV6-6, the J gene TRBJ2-1; TRBD2 aligns across 7 bases. CDR1 and CDR2 from the germline V gene are MNHNY and SVGAGI (reference sequence). V was pared by 8 bases and J by 7 bases, with 5 bases of the junction left unmatched. CDR3 length: 12 residues. CDR3 DNA sequence: TGTGCCAGCTCACCAGCGGGGAATGAGCAGTTCTTC. It specifies CASSPAGNEQFF.

The V call is TRBV6-2 or TRBV6-3, the J call TRBJ2-1, with 9 bases that match TRBD2. Trimming removed 4 bases from V and 12 bases from J; junction bases left unmatched: 13. The CDR3 covers 15 residues. Germline-derived CDR1 and CDR2 are MNHEY and SVGEGT. The CDR3: CASSFGGSGSGVQFF. DNA of the CDR3: TGTGCCAGCAGTTTCGGGGGTAGCGGGAGTGGGGTGCAGTTCTTC.

This clone was seen once. The chain carries TRBV25-1 and TRBJ2-5, with D perhaps matching TRBD2 (5 bases). The V gene's germline CDR1 is MGHDK and CDR2 SYGVNS. V lost 0 bases to trimming and J lost 4 bases, with 15 bases between them. The CDR3 has 16 residues. This CDR3 is CASSEYAARTRETQYF. DNA for the CDR3: TGTGCCAGCAGTGAATATGCGGCCCGAACTAGAGAGACCCAGTACTTC. Full variable domain (rest looked up from reference TRBV25-1 and TRBJ2-5): EADIYQTPRYLVIGTGKKITLECSQTMGHDKMYWYQQDPGMELHLIHYSYGVNSTEKGDLSSESTVSRIRTEHFPLTLESARPSHTSQYLCASSEYAARTRETQYFGPGTRLLVL.

This sequence joins TRBV3-1 (or the pseudogene TRBV3-2) and TRBJ1-3; weak D call: TRBD1 (5 bases). The germline V gene encodes CDR1 LGHDT and CDR2 YNNKEL (reference sequence). Deletions cut 3 bases from V and 0 bases from J, with 15 bases between. This CDR3 has 17 amino acids. The CDR3 sequence: CASSHLRGTSSGNTIYF. CDR3 DNA sequence: TGTGCCAGCAGCCACCTTAGGGGAACCAGCTCTGGAAACACCATATATTTT.